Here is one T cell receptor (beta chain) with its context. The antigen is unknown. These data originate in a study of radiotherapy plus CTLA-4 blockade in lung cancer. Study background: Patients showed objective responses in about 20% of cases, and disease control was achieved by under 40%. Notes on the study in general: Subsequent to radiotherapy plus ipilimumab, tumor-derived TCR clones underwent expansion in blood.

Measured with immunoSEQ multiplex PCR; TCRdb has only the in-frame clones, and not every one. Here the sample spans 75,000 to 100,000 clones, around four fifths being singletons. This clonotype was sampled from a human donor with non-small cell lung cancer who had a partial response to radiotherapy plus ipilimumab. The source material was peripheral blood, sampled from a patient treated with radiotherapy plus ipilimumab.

The DNA for the CDR3 is TGTGCCAGCAGTTCCGATATGCGTTTGGAGACCCAGTACTTC. It encodes CASSSDMRLETQYF. The chain joins TRBV6-6 to TRBJ2-5; D is uncertain. Germline CDR1 MNHNY, CDR2 SVGAGI (reference sequence). The CDR3 consists of 14 residues. The V end lost 4 bases, the J end lost 5 bases, and 14 bases lay between the germline ends.